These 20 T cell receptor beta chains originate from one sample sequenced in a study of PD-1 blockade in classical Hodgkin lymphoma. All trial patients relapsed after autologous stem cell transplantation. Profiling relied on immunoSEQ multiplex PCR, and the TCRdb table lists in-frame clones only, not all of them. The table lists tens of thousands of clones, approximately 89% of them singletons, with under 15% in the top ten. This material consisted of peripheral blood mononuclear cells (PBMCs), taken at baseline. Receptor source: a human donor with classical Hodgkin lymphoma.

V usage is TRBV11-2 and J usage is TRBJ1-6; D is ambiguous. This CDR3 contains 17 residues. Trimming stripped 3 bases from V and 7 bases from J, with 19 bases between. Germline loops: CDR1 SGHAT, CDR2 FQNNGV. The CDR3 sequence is CASSLASSLYMNSPLHF. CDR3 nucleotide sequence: TGTGCCAGCAGCTTGGCCTCATCGCTGTATATGAATTCACCCCTCCACTTT.

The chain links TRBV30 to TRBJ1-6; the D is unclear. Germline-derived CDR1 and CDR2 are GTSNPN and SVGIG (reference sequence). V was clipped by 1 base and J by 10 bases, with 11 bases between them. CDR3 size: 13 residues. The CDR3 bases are TGTGCCTGGAGTGGTATTGCGACGTCACCCCTCCACTTT. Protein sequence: CAWSGIATSPLHF.

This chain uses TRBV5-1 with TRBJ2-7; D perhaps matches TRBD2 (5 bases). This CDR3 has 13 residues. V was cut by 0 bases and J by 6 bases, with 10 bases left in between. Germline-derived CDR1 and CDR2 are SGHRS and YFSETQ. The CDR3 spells CASSLVPGGEQYF. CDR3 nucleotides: TGCGCCAGCAGCTTGGTTCCAGGAGGCGAGCAGTACTTC.

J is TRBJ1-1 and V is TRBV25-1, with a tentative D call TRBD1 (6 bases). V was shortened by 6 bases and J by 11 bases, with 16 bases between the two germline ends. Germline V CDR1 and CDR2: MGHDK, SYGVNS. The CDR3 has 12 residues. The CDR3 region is CASSLGGQWAFF. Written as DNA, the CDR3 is TGTGCCAGCAGCTTGGGGGGGCAATGGGCTTTCTTT.

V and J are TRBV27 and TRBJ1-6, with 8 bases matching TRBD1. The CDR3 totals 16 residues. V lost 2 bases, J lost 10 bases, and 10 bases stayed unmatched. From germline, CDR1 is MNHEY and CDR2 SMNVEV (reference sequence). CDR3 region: CASSLGTGPGRSPLHF. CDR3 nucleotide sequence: TGTGCCAGCAGTTTAGGGACAGGCCCAGGAAGGTCACCCCTCCACTTT.

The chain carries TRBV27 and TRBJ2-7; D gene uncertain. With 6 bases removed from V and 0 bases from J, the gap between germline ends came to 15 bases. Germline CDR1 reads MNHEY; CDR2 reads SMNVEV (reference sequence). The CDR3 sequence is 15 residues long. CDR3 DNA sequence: TGTGCCAGCAGCATTTTTCCCGCGAGCTCCTACGAGCAGTACTTC. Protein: CASSIFPASSYEQYF.

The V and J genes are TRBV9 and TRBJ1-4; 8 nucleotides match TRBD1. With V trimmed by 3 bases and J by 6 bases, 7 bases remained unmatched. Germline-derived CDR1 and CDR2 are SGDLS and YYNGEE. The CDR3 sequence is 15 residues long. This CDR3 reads CASSGYRGSDEKLFF. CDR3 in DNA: TGTGCCAGCAGCGGCTACAGGGGGTCTGATGAAAAACTGTTTTTT.

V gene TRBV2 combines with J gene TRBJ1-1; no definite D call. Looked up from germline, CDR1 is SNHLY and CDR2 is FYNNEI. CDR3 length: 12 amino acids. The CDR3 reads CALDDLNTEAFF. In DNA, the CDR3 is TGTGCTCTGGACGACTTGAACACTGAAGCTTTCTTT.

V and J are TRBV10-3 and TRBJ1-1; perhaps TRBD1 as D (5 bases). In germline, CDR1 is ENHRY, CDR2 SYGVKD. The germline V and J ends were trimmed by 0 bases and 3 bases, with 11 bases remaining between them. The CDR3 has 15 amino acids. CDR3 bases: TGTGCCATCAGTGAGTCTGGGGGGTGGTACACTGAAGCTTTCTTT. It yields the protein CAISESGGWYTEAFF.

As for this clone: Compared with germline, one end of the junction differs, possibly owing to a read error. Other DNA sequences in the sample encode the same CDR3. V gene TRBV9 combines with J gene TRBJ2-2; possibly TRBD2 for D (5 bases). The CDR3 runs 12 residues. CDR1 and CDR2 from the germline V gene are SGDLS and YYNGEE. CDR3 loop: CASNSDTGELFF. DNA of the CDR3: TGTGCCAGCAACTCCGACACCGGGGAGCTGTTCTTT.

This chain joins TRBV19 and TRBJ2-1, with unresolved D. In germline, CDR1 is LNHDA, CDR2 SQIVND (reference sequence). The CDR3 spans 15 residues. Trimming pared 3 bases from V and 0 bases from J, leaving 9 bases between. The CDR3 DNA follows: TGTGCCAGTAGTATCACGCAGAGCTCCTACAATGAGCAGTTCTTC. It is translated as CASSITQSSYNEQFF.

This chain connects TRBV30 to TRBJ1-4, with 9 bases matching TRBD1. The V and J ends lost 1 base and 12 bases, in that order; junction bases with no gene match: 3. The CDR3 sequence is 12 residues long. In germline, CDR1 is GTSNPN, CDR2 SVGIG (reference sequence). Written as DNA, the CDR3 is TGTGCCTGGAGTGGACAGGGGGTCGAACTGTTTTTT. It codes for CAWSGQGVELFF.

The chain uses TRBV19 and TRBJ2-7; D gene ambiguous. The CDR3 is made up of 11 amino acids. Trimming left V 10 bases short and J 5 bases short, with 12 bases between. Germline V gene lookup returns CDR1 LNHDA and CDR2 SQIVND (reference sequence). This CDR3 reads CATQGRDEQYF. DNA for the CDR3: TGTGCCACCCAAGGCCGGGACGAGCAGTACTTC. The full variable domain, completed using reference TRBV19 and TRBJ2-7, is DGGITQSPKYLFRKEGQNVTLSCEQNLNHDAMYWYRQDPGQGLRLIYYSQIVNDFQKGDIAEGYSVSREKKESFPLTVTSAQKNPTAFYLCATQGRDEQYFGPGTRLTVT.

CDR3 in DNA: TGTGCCAGCAGTCGGATTAAACTAGCGGGGGGTTGGAAGACCCAGTACTTC. This encodes CASSRIKLAGGWKTQYF. The chain couples TRBV28 to TRBJ2-5; 12 positions match TRBD2. The length of the CDR3 is 17 residues. V lost 5 bases to trimming and J lost 6 bases; unmatched junction nucleotides: 13. Germline lookup yields CDR1 MDHEN and CDR2 SYDVKM.

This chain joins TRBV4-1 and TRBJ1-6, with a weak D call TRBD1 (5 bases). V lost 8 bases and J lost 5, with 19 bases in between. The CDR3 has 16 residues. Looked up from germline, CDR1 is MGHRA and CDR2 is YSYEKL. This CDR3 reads CASSHEGWGDNSPLHF. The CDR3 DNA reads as TGCGCCAGCTCCCACGAGGGTTGGGGCGATAATTCACCCCTCCACTTT.

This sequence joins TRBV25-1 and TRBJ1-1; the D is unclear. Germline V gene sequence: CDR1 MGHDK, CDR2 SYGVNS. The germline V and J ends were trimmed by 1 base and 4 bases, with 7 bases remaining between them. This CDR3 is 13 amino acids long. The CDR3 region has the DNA TGTGCCAGCAGTGAATTGCCGGGCACTGAAGCTTTCTTT. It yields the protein CASSELPGTEAFF.

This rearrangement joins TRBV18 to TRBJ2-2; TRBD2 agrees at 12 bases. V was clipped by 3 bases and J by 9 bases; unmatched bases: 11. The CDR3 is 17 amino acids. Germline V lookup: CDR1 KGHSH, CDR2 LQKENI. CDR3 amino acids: CASSPSDLTSGGWELFF. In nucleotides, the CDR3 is TGTGCCAGCTCACCTTCGGACCTGACTAGCGGGGGTTGGGAGCTGTTTTTT.

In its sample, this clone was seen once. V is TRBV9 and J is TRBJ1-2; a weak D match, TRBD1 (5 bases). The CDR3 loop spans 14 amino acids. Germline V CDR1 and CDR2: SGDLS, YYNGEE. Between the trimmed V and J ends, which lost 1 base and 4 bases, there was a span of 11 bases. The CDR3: CASSVIPGLYGYTF. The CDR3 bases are TGTGCCAGCAGCGTAATCCCAGGGCTCTATGGCTACACCTTC.

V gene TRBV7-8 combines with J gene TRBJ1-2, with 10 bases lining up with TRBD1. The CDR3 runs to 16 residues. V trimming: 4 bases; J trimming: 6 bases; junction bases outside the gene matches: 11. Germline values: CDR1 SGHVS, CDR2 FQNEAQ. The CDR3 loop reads CASSWLRDRGMNGYTF. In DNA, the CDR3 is TGTGCCAGCAGCTGGTTAAGGGACAGGGGCATGAATGGCTACACCTTC. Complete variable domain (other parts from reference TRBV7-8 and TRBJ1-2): GAGVSQSPRYKVAKRGQDVALRCDPISGHVSLFWYQQALGQGPEFLTYFQNEAQLDKSGLPSDRFFAERPEGSVSTLKIQRTQQEDSAVYLCASSWLRDRGMNGYTFGSGTRLTVV.

The CDR3 nucleotides are TGTGCCTCGGCAGGGGATTCCTACGAGCAGTACTTC. Translating it yields CASAGDSYEQYF. This sequence joins TRBV25-1 and TRBJ2-7; D is perhaps TRBD1 (6 bases). The length of the CDR3 is 12 residues. V was shortened by 11 bases and J by 1 base, with 12 bases between the two germline ends. Germline values: CDR1 MGHDK, CDR2 SYGVNS.